This T cell receptor (beta chain) stems from a study of blood T cells in healthy people across ages. PCR was performed a second time for about 7 to 12 cycles using a sample-barcoded 5' primer and a J-beta primer mix. In TCRdb, the 5' RACE reads were re-called with MiXCR into one record per CDR3 protein. Found here are about 1.6 million distinct CDR3 sequences, 30% to 40% of them singletons; the top ten hold approximately 10%. This clonotype was counted only a few times. No antigen is known for it. Study-wide results and caveats: There was a strong correlation between TCR beta diversity and naive T cell percentage. Donors of long life had a larger count of naive CD4+ cells and greater diversity than aged donors.

The TCR was taken from a woman aged 25 to 39 in good health. The specimen was blood.

The CDR3 nucleotides read TGTGCCAGCAGCCCACACCGGGCTACGCAGTATTTT. Translation: CASSPHRATQYF. The rearrangement joins TRBV12-3 or TRBV12-4 to TRBJ2-3; D is ambiguous. The CDR3 loop spans 12 amino acids. V lost 6 bases, J lost 8 bases, and 12 bases lay in between.